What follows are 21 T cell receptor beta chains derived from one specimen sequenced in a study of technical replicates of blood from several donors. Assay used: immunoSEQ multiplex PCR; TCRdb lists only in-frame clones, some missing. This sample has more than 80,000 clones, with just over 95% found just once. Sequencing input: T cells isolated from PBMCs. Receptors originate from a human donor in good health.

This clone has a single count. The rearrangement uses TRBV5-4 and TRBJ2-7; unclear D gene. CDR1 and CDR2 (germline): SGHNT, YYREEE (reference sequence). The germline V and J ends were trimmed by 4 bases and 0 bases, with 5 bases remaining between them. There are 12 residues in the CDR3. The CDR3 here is CASSRYSYEQYF. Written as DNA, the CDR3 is TGTGCCAGCAGCCGGTACTCCTACGAGCAGTACTTC.

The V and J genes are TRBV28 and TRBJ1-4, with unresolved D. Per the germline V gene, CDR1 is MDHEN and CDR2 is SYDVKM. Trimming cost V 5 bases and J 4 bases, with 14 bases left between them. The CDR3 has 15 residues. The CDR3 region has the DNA TGTGCCAGCAGTGCCCGCCACACATTTAATGAAAAACTGTTTTTT. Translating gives CASSARHTFNEKLFF.

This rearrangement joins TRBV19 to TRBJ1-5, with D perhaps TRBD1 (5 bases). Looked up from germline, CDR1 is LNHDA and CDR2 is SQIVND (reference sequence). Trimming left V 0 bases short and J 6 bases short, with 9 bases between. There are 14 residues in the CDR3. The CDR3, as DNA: TGTGCCAGTAGTATAGATCTGGGGCTTCAGCCCCAGCATTTT. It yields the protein CASSIDLGLQPQHF.

DNA for the CDR3: TGTGCCAGCAGGAAGCGACAGGGAAGCGGCAACACCATATATTTT. This translates into CASRKRQGSGNTIYF. The V call is TRBV27, the J call TRBJ1-3, with 7 bases identical to TRBD1. CDR3 size: 15 residues. The ends lost 6 bases at V and 7 bases at J; junction bases unmatched: 12. Germline CDR1 reads MNHEY; CDR2 reads SMNVEV (reference sequence).

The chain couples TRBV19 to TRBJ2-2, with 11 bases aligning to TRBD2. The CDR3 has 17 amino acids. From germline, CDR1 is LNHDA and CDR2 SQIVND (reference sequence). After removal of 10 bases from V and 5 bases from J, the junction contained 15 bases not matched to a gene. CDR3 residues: CATRALSGRAATGELFF. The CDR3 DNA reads TGTGCCACCAGGGCCCTTAGCGGGAGGGCCGCGACCGGGGAGCTGTTTTTT. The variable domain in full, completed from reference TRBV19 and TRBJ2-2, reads DGGITQSPKYLFRKEGQNVTLSCEQNLNHDAMYWYRQDPGQGLRLIYYSQIVNDFQKGDIAEGYSVSREKKESFPLTVTSAQKNPTAFYLCATRALSGRAATGELFFGEGSRLTVL.

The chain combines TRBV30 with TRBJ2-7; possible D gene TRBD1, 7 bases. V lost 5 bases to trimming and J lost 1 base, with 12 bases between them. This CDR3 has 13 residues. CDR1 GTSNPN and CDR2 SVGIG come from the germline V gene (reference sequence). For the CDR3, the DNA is TGTGCCTGGGGAGGGACAGTGTCCTACGAGCAGTACTTC. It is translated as CAWGGTVSYEQYF. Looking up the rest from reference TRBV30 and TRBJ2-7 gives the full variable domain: SQTIHQWPATLVQPVGSPLSLECTVEGTSNPNLYWYRQAAGRGLQLLFYSVGIGQISSEVPQNLSASRPQDRQFILSSKKLLLSDSGFYLCAWGGTVSYEQYFGPGTRLTVT.

DNA for the CDR3: TGTGCCAGCAGCTTGGTAGACAGCCACCGGGAGCTGTTTTTT. Protein product: CASSLVDSHRELFF. V gene TRBV5-6 combines with J gene TRBJ2-2, with D tentatively TRBD1 (5 bases). CDR1 is SGHDT and CDR2 is YYEEEE in the germline V gene. The V and J ends lost 0 bases and 9 bases respectively, with 12 bases between them. This CDR3 comprises 14 residues.

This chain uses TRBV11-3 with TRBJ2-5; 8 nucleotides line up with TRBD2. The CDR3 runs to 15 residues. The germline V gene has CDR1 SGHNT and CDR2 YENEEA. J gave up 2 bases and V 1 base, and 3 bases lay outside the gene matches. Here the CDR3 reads CASSLGLASQETQYF. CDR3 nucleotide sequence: TGTGCCAGCAGCTTAGGACTAGCGTCACAAGAGACCCAGTACTTC. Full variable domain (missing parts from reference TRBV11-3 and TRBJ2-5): EAGVVQSPRYKIIEKKQPVAFWCNPISGHNTLYWYLQNLGQGPELLIRYENEEAVDDSQLPKDRFSAERLKGVDSTLKIQPAELGDSAVYLCASSLGLASQETQYFGPGTRLLVL.

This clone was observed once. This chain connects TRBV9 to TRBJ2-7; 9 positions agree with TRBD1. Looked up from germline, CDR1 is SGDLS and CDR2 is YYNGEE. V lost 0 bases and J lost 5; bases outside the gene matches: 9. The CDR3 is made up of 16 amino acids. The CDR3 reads CASSVVGRGQGDEQYF. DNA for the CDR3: TGTGCCAGCAGCGTAGTAGGGAGGGGACAGGGTGACGAGCAGTACTTC.

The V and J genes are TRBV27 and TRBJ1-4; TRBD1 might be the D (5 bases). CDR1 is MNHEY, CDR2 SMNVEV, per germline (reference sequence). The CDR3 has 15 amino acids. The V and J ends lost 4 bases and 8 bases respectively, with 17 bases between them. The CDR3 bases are TGTGCCAGCAGTTACTTGAGACAGTTGGGAGAAAAACTGTTTTTT. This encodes CASSYLRQLGEKLFF.

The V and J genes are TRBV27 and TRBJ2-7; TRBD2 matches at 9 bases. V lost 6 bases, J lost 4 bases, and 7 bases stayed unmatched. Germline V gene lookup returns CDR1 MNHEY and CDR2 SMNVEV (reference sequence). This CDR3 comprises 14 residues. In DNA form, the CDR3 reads TGTGCCAGCAGCCCTAGCGGGAACGCATACGAGCAGTACTTC. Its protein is CASSPSGNAYEQYF.

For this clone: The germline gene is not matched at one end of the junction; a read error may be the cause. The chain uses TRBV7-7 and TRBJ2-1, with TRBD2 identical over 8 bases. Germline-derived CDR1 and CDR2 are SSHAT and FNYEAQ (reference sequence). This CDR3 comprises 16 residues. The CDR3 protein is CASSLGVSGTYNEQFF. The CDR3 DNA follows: TGTGCTAGCAGCTTAGGGGTTAGCGGGACCTACAATGAGCAGTTCTTC.

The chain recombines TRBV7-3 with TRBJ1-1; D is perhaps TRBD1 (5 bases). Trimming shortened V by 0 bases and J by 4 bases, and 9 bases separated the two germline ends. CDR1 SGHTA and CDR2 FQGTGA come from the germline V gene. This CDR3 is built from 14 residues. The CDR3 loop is CASSLTGDSTEAFF. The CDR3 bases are TGTGCCAGCAGCTTAACCGGAGACAGCACTGAAGCTTTCTTT.

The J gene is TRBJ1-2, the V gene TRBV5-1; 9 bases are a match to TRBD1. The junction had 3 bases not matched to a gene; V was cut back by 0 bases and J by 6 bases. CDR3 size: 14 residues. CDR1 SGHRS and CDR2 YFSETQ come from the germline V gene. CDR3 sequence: CASSLADRGDGYTF. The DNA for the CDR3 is TGCGCCAGCAGCTTGGCCGACAGGGGGGATGGCTACACCTTC. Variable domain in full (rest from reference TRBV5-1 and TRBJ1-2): KAGVTQTPRYLIKTRGQQVTLSCSPISGHRSVSWYQQTPGQGLQFLFEYFSETQRNKGNFPGRFSGRQFSNSRSEMNVSTLELGDSALYLCASSLADRGDGYTFGSGTRLTVV.

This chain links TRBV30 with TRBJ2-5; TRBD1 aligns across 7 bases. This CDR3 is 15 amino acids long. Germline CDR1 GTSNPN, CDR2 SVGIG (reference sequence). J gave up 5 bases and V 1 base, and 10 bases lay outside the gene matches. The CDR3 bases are TGTGCCTGGAGTGATACAGGGGCGGGCCGTGAGACCCAGTACTTC. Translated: CAWSDTGAGRETQYF.

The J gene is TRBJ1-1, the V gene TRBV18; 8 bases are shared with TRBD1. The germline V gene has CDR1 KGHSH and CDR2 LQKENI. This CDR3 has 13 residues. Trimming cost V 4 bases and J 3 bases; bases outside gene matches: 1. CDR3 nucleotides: TGTGCCAGCTCACAGACAGGGGACACTGAAGCTTTCTTT. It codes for CASSQTGDTEAFF. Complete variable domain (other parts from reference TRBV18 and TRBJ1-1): NAGVMQNPRHLVRRRGQEARLRCSPMKGHSHVYWYRQLPEEGLKFMVYLQKENIIDESGMPKERFSAEFPKEGPSILRIQQVVRGDSAAYFCASSQTGDTEAFFGQGTRLTVV.

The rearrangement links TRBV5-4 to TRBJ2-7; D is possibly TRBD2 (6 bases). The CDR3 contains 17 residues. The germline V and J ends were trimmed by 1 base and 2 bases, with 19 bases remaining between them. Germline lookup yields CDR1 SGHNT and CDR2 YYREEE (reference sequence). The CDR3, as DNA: TGTGCCAGCAGCTTGAATCTGTACGCGGGATATACCTACGAGCAGTACTTC. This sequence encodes CASSLNLYAGYTYEQYF.

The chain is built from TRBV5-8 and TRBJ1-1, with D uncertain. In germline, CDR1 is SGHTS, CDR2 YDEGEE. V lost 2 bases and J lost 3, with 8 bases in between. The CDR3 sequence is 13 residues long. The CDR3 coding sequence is TGTGCCAGCAGCTTTGGCGGGTACACTGAAGCTTTCTTT. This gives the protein CASSFGGYTEAFF.

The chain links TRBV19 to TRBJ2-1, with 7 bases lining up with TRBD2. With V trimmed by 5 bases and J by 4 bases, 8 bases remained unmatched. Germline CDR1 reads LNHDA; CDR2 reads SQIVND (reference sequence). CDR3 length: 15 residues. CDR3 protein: CASSAGGGGYNEQFF. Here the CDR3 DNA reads TGTGCCAGTAGTGCAGGTGGGGGAGGGTACAATGAGCAGTTCTTC.

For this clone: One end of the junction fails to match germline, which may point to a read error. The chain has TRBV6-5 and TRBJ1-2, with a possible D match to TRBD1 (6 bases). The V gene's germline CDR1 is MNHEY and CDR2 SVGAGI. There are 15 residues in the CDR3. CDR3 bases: TGTGCCAGCAGTCTAATTCAGGGGAGTGGGGATGGCTACATCTTC. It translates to CASSLIQGSGDGYIF.

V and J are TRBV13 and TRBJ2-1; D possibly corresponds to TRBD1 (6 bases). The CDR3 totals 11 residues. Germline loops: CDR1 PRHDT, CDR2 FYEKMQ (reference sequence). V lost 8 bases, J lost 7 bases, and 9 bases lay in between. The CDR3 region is CASGRGNEQFF. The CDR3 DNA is TGTGCCAGCGGAAGGGGGAATGAGCAGTTCTTC.